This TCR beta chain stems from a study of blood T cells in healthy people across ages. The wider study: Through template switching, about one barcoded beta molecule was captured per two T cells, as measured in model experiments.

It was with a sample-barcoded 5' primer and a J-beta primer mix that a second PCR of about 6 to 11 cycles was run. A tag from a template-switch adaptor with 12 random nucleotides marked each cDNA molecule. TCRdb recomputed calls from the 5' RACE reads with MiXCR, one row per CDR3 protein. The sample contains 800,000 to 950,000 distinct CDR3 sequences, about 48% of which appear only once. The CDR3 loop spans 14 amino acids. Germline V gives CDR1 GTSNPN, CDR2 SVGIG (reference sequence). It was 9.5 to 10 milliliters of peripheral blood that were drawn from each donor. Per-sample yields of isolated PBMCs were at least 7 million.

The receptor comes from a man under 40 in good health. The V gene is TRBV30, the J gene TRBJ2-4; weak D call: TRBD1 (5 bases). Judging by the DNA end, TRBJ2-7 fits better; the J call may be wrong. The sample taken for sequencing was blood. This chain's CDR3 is CAWSQGLPPTEQYF. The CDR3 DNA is TGTGCCTGGAGTCAGGGCCTACCCCCTACCGAGCAGTACTTC.